A selection of T cell receptor beta chains follows, all from one sample in a study of blood T cell repertoires in COVID-19. Only in-frame clones appear in the TCRdb table, and some are missing; sequencing was by immunoSEQ multiplex PCR. Among 400,000 to 550,000 clones, approximately 90% were seen once, and the ten largest hold around 4.4%. Sequencing used peripheral blood. These receptors all stem from a woman aged 25-40 years with acute or convalescent COVID-19. CDR3s leave out the opening cysteine and the closing phenylalanine or tryptophan. Fields, in order: J gene, V gene, clone size, CDR3 protein. Part of the rows lack a size; the others show once, few, many or a class for expanded clones.

TRBJ2-1,TRBV6-6,NA,ASSTWRGGMDEQF
TRBJ2-1,TRBV5-6,NA,ASSLGLNEQF
TRBJ1-6,TRBV5-1,once,ASSWLDRSSPLH
TRBJ2-3,TRBV2,NA,ASGGQGAGTDTQY
TRBJ2-5,TRBV12-5,NA,ASGLVLPGTQGPSQETQY
TRBJ2-1,TRBV5-6,NA,ASSSRDSPPVYEQF
TRBJ2-5,TRBV5-1,NA,ASSPQRGTGETQY
TRBJ2-7,TRBV12-3/TRBV12-4,NA,ASSSPGDYEQY
TRBJ1-5,TRBV25-1,NA,ASSGQPNQPQH
TRBJ1-2,TRBV12-3/TRBV12-4,NA,ASSLRRVYGYT
TRBJ1-4,TRBV2,NA,ASTKDRAREKLF
TRBJ1-4,TRBV19,NA,ASTSTGGFEKLF
TRBJ2-1,TRBV7-6,NA,ASSLWSSREGWNEQF
TRBJ2-5,TRBV3-1/TRBV3-2,NA,ASTPPKSGLYQETQY
TRBJ2-3,TRBV6-1,NA,ASMRGRVMDTQY
TRBJ2-3,TRBV7-6,NA,ASSLSTSGGVIVTDTQY
TRBJ1-2,TRBV30,NA,AWRLGGSSYGYT
TRBJ1-4,TRBV15,NA,ATSSRPGNEKLF
TRBJ1-6,TRBV7-2,NA,ASSFRQVNSPLH
TRBJ1-2,TRBV30,NA,AWSVLGSANYGYT
TRBJ1-2,TRBV29-1,NA,SVESRGPGYT
TRBJ1-6,TRBV12-3/TRBV12-4,NA,ASSLGPYSPLH
TRBJ2-1,TRBV5-1,NA,ASTPLAGGSYNEQF
TRBJ2-3,TRBV11-2,NA,ASSLEPEADTQY
TRBJ2-7,TRBV6-1,NA,ASSESGGFYEQY
TRBJ2-1,TRBV11-2,NA,ASSLGSISYNEQF
TRBJ2-7,TRBV6-1,NA,ASSEEQGADEQY
TRBJ2-3,TRBV2,NA,ASSDPGPVTDTQY
TRBJ2-2,TRBV15,NA,ATTATRQGITMGTGELF
TRBJ1-2,TRBV3-1/TRBV3-2,NA,ASSPFAAGKYGYT
TRBJ1-1,TRBV11-2,NA,ASTLRSTEAF
TRBJ2-7,TRBV5-8,NA,ASSLGQGVIPYEQY
TRBJ2-3,TRBV5-1,NA,ASSLLVADTQY
TRBJ1-6,TRBV19,once,ASSIEDTSPLH
TRBJ2-3,TRBV27,NA,ASSLSIAGSTDTQY
TRBJ1-4,TRBV24-1,NA,ATEDRGWSSTNEKLF
TRBJ1-1,TRBV28,NA,AIQNRYTEAF
TRBJ1-2,TRBV5-6,NA,ASRLPGQSLAGYT
TRBJ1-2,TRBV28,NA,ASSSLRKKGEGNYGYT
TRBJ2-1,TRBV4-1,NA,ASSQVGDYEQF
TRBJ2-2,TRBV24-1,NA,ATSDDWTGFTGELF
TRBJ2-3,TRBV28,once,ASISPAGTSTDTQY
TRBJ2-5,TRBV7-9,few,ASTRSQGGQETQY
TRBJ2-7,TRBV29-1,NA,SARDRGRFNEQY
TRBJ1-6,TRBV7-9,NA,ASSFHRDNSPLH
TRBJ2-7,TRBV27,once,ASSLSGTGIYEQY
TRBJ1-2,TRBV6-6,NA,ATAEEADRLDGYT
TRBJ2-2,TRBV5-5,NA,ASSLAGQHYGELF
TRBJ2-1,TRBV9,NA,ASSVRGWNEQF